This T cell receptor beta chain originates from a study of T-cell reconstitution after alpha-beta-depleted transplantation in children (dated by TCRdb to 2016 to 2018). At the level of the whole study: Using TCR repertoire profiling, the study followed T-cell immune reconstitution in a quantitative way in children after TCRalphabeta/CD19-depleted allogeneic hematopoietic cell transplantation.

The germline V gene specifies SGHRS as CDR1 and YFSETQ as CDR2. Trimming removed 0 bases from V and 4 bases from J, leaving 14 bases between the germline ends. The CDR3 spans 16 residues, from the cysteine through the phenylalanine. CDR3 DNA is the only sequence kept; it has 48 bases, read in frame from the first base. Comments on this clonotype: Its antigen is not yet known. No base qualities exist here, and no much larger clone lies one base off it.

Libraries were prepared through PCR. Sequencing relied on an Illumina HiSeq 2500. TCR libraries were prepared with molecular barcoding, using unique molecular identifiers to normalize TCRbeta repertoire quantification. TCRdb's own reprocessing of the public reads used fastp at Q25 and MiXCR and kept productive beta chains. CDR3 protein duplicates are merged, each entry listing the most common genes and DNA. The sample records about 480,000 distinct CDR3 sequences, 12% of which are singletons. Together, the top ten hold 4.5% to 6% of the sample. The chain joins TRBV5-1 to TRBJ2-1, with no reliable assignment of the D segment. Sequencing was performed on PBMCs from the stem cell graft donor, taken from the stem cell graft. The TCR was taken from a human donor who donated a stem cell graft to a child with combined immunodeficiency. The CDR3 reads as follows: CASSLGPTFGYNEQFF. The nucleotide sequence is TGCGCCAGCAGCTTGGGCCCCACGTTTGGTTACAATGAGCAGTTCTTC.